This entry concerns a single T cell receptor (beta chain). Its antigen is as yet unknown. Sequencing of the DNA from cultured CD4+ T cells was carried out with the Oncomine TCR Beta short-read assay. MiXCR, run by TCRdb on the PCR reads, gives a single entry per CDR3 protein. Here the sample spans 13,000 to 15,000 distinct CDR3 sequences, 21% being singletons. The treatment here: approximately 9-day PBMC culture with coronavirus spike peptide pools or control peptides (ViraFEST assay). The sample comes from a study of vaccination and CD4 T cells after COVID-19. Germline V gives CDR1 GTSNPN, CDR2 SVGIG (reference sequence). This CDR3 is built from 13 residues. V lost 0 bases and J 6 bases, leaving 9 bases between the germline ends.

The specimen comprised CD4+ T cells from blood, cultured in vitro, sampled before SARS-CoV-2 vaccination. The chain combines TRBV30 with TRBJ1-5, with D possibly TRBD1 on 6 matching bases. The receptor's source is a human donor who received a COVID-19 vaccine. CDR3 DNA: TGTGCCTGGAGTGTACGGGGGCGTCAGCCCCAGCATTTT. Amino acid sequence: CAWSVRGRQPQHF. Combining the CDR3 with reference TRBV30 and TRBJ1-5 gives the whole variable domain SQTIHQWPATLVQPVGSPLSLECTVEGTSNPNLYWYRQAAGRGLQLLFYSVGIGQISSEVPQNLSASRPQDRQFILSSKKLLLSDSGFYLCAWSVRGRQPQHFGDGTRLSIL.